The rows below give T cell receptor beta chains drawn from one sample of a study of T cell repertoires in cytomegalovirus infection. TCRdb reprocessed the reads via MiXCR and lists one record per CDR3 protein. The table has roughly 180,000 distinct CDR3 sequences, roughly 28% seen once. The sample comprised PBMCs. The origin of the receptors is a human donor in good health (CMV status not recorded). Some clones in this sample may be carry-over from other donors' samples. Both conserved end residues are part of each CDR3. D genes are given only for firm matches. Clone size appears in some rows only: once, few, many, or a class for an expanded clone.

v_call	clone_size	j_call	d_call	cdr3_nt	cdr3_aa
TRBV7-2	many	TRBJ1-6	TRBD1	TGTGCCAGCACCTCAGGGGGGGGGGGTAGGTCACCCCTCCACTTT	CASTSGGGGRSPLHF
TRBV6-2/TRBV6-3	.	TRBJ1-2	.	TGTGCCAGCAGACCTCAGACCCGAAGAGGCGGCTACACCTTC	CASRPQTRRGGYTF
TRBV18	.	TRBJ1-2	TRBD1	TGTGCCAGCTCACCGGGGACAGGGGCCCCAAACTATGGCTACACCTTC	CASSPGTGAPNYGYTF
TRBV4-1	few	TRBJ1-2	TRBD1	TGCGCCAGCAGCCAGGGCCTACAGGGGTACTATGGCTACACCTTC	CASSQGLQGYYGYTF
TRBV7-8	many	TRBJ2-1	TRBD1	TGTGCCAGCAGCCCGGGACAGGGGGCAAATGAGCAGTTCTTC	CASSPGQGANEQFF
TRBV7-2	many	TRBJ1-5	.	TGTGCCAGCAGCTCCGATGGGGGGTTGGGTCAGCCCCAGCATTTT	CASSSDGGLGQPQHF
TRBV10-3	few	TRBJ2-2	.	TGTGCCATCAGTGAGCTACTCACGGAAACCGGGGAGCTGTTTTTT	CAISELLTETGELFF
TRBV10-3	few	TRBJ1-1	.	TGTGCCATCAGGGGGGAGACGAAAGCTTTCTTT	CAIRGETKAFF
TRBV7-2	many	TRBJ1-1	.	TGTGCCAGCAGCTCCACAGGTGGACAGCCTGAAGCTTTCTTT	CASSSTGGQPEAFF
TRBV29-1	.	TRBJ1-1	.	TGCAGCGTTGGACCCGCGGGTAACACTGAAGCTTTCTTT	CSVGPAGNTEAFF
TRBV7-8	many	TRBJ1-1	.	TGTGCCAGCACTCCCCCGGGTGGCACTGAAGCTTTCTTT	CASTPPGGTEAFF
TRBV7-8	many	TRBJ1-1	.	TGTGCCAGCAGCTTGACCTCCTTGAACACTGAAGCTTTCTTT	CASSLTSLNTEAFF
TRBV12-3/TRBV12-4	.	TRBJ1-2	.	TGTGCCAGCAGTTTTCAGGAGGCCTATGGCTACACCTTC	CASSFQEAYGYTF
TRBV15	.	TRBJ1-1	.	TGTGCCACCAGCGCTGAGGAGAGTGAAGCTTTCTTT	CATSAEESEAFF
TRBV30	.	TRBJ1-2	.	TGTGCCTTTTACGGAGGGGGGAAGTATTATGGCTACACCTTC	CAFYGGGKYYGYTF
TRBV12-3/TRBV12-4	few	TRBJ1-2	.	TGTGCCAGCAGTTTATGGGGCGAGGGGCGCGCCTATGGCTACACCTTC	CASSLWGEGRAYGYTF
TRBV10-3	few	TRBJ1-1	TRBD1	TGTGCCATCAGTGTCCAAGGGGGCGCGGACACTGAAGCTTTCTTT	CAISVQGGADTEAFF
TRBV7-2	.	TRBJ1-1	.	TGTGCCAGCAGCTTCAACGGGGGCTGGGACACTGAAGCTTTCTTT	CASSFNGGWDTEAFF
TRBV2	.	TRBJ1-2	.	TGTGCCAGCAGTATTACCGGGACTTCCCTGAGGACCTTC	CASSITGTSLRTF
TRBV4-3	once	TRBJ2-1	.	TGCGCCAGCAGCCAAGATGGCGTAAGCTCCTACAATGAGCAGTTCTTC	CASSQDGVSSYNEQFF
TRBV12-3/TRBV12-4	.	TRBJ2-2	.	TGTGCCAGCAGACCGACGAGGTCGAGCGGGGAGCTGTTTTTT	CASRPTRSSGELFF
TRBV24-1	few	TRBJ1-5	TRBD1	TGTGCCACCAGTGTACGGACAGGGGGCGGACAGCCCCAGCATTTT	CATSVRTGGGQPQHF
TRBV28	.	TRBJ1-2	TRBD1	TGTGCCAGCAGTCCTGGGGGACAGGGGCCTTATGGCTACACCTTC	CASSPGGQGPYGYTF
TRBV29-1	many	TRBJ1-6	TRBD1	TGCAGCGCCATCGGACAGGGTAAAAATTCACCCCTCCACTTT	CSAIGQGKNSPLHF
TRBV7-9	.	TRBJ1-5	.	TGTGCCAGCAGCCCCGGACAGCGCGACGGAAGCAATCAGCCCCAGCATTTT	CASSPGQRDGSNQPQHF
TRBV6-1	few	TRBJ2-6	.	TGTGCCAGCAGTGAAGCATCGGGGATTGGGGCCAACGTCCTGACTTTC	CASSEASGIGANVLTF
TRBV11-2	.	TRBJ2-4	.	TGTGCCAGCAGCCGCGACTGGGACCGAGACATTCAGTACTTC	CASSRDWDRDIQYF
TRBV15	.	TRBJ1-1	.	TGTGCCACCAGCACCCTTCGGGGGACTGAAGCTTTCTTT	CATSTLRGTEAFF
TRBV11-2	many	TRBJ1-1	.	TGTGCCAGCAGCTTAGAAATCAGGAACACTGAAGCTTTCTTT	CASSLEIRNTEAFF
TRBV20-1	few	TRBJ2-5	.	TGCAGTGCTAGAGATAAGGGACCCGACATATCCTGGGGAGAGACCCAGTACTTC	CSARDKGPDISWGETQYF
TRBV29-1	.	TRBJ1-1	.	TGCAGCACTACCGCCGGGACTGCGAACACTGAAGCTTTCTTT	CSTTAGTANTEAFF
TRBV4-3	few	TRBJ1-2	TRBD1	TGCGCCAGCAGCCAAGATCTTACTACCGGGACAGGACCTCTCTATGGCTACACCTTC	CASSQDLTTGTGPLYGYTF
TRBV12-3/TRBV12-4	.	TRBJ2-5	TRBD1	TGTGCCAGCGCTTCGAGGGGGACAGGGGCCCAAGAGACCCAGTACTTC	CASASRGTGAQETQYF
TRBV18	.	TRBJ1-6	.	TGTGCCAGCTCACCGCAAGGGTATGGTTCACCCCTCCACTTT	CASSPQGYGSPLHF
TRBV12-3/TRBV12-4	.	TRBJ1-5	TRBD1	TGTGCCAGCAGTTTAGAGGGGACAGGCTCCAATCAGCCCCAGCATTTT	CASSLEGTGSNQPQHF
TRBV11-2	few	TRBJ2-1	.	TGTGCCAGCAGCCCTCTGGGGAATGAGCAGTTCTTC	CASSPLGNEQFF
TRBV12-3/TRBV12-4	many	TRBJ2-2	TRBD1	TGTGCCAGCAGAGGACAGGGAAATAGCGGGGAGCTGTTTTTT	CASRGQGNSGELFF
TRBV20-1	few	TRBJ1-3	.	TGCAGTGCCAGGGTCAGAAACACCATATATTTT	CSARVRNTIYF
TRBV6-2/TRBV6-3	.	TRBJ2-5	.	TGTGCCAGCACCGACGGAGGGAAAGAGACCCAGTACTTC	CASTDGGKETQYF
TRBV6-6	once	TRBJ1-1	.	TGTGCCAGCAGTTACAGATCGACTGAAGCTTTCTTT	CASSYRSTEAFF
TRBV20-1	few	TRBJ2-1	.	TGCAGCGTCCCTATGGCGGGGCCGTCCCCCCACAATGAGCAGTTCTTC	CSVPMAGPSPHNEQFF
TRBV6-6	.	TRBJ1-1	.	TGTGCCAGCAGTTACGCTGAGAACACTGAAGCTTTCTTT	CASSYAENTEAFF
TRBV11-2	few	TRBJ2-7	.	TGTGCCAGCGGAAACCTAAGGAGCTACGAGCAGTACTTC	CASGNLRSYEQYF
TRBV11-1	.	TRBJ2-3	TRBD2	TGTGCCAGCAGCTCCCGGACTAGCTCGGTTACGCAGTATTTT	CASSSRTSSVTQYF